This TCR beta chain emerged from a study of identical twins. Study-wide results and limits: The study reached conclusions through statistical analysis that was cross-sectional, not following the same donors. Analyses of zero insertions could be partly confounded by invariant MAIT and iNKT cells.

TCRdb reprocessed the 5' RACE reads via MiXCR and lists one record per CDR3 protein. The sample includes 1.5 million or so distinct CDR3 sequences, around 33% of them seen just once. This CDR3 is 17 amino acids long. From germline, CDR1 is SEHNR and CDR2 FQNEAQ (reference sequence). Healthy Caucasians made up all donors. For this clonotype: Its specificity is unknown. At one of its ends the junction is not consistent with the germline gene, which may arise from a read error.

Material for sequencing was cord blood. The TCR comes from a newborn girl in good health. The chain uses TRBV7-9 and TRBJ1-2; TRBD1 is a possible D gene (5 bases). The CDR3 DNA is TGTGCCAGTAGCTTCGGGGGAGCGACCGGGGCCAGCAATGGCTACACCTTC. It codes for CASSFGGATGASNGYTF.